Reported below is one T cell receptor beta chain. This sample was taken from a study of blood T cell repertoires in COVID-19. Overall study: COVID-19 samples, acute and convalescent, were from the United States, Italy and Spain.

The CDR3 length is 14 residues. The junction had 3 bases not matched to a gene; V was cut back by 2 bases and J by 5 bases. Germline values: CDR1 KGHSH, CDR2 LQKENI. Clones were read by immunoSEQ multiplex PCR, and TCRdb kept only the in-frame ones, dropping some. The data show roughly 380,000 clones, about 92% seen once. The sequence was obtained from a woman aged 55-70 years with COVID-19, enrolled during active disease. The chain recombines TRBV18 with TRBJ2-1, with TRBD2 identical over 7 bases. The sequenced sample consisted of peripheral blood. This chain's CDR3 is CASSPDGGNNEQFF. CDR3 sequence (DNA): TGTGCCAGCTCACCAGACGGGGGGAACAATGAGCAGTTCTTC.